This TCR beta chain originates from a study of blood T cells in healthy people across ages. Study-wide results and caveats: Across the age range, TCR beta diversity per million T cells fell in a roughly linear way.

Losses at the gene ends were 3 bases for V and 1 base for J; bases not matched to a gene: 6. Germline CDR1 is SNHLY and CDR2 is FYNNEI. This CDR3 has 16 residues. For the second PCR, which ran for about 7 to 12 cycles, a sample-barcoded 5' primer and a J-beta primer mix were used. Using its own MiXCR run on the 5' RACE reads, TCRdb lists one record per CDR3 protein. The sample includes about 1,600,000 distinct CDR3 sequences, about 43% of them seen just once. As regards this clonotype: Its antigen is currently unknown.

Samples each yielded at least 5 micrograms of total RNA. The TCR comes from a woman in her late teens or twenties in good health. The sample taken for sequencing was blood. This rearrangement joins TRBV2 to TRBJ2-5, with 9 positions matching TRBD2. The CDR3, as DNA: TGTGCCAGCAGTGAGGCAGCGGGGGGTTCCCAAGAGACCCAGTACTTC. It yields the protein CASSEAAGGSQETQYF.